This TCR beta chain is from a study of OX40 agonist ivuxolimab in advanced cancers. Turning to the study itself: The patients' treatment was ivuxolimab, an agonistic anti-OX40 (CD134) antibody. Patients enrolled in dose escalation were diagnosed with hepatocellular carcinoma, melanoma, renal cell or head and neck cancer.

Trimming removed 1 base at V and 11 bases at J, with 21 bases between. This CDR3 comprises 15 residues. Germline CDR1 is GTSNPN and CDR2 is SVGIG (reference sequence). Assay used: immunoSEQ multiplex PCR; TCRdb lists only in-frame clones, some missing. The profile shows about 98,000 clones, around 94% of them singletons. The chain couples TRBV30 to TRBJ1-5, with a weak D call TRBD1 (5 bases). The receptor comes from an adult with an advanced solid tumor such as melanoma, head and neck, liver or kidney cancer. Source: CD4+ or CD8+ T cells sorted from blood, taken in a trial of the OX40 agonist ivuxolimab. The CDR3 DNA is TGTGCCTGGAGTGCCCTCCCCATAGGGGCCTCGGCCCAGCATTTT. Protein product: CAWSALPIGASAQHF.